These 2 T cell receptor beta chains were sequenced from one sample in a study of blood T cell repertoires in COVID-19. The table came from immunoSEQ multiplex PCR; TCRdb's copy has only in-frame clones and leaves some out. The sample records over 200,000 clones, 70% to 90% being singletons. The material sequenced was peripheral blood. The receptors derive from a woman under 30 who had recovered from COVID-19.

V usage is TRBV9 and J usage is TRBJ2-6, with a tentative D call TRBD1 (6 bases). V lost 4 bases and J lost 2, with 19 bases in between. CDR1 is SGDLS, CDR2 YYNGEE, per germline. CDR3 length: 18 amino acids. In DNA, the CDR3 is TGTGCCAGCAGCCCCCTCCTATTACAGGGTGCTGGGGCCAACGTCCTGACTTTC. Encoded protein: CASSPLLLQGAGANVLTF.

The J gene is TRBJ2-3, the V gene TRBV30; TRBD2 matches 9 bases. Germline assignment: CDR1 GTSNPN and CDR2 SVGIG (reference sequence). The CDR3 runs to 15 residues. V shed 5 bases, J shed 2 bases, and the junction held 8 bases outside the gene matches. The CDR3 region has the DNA TGTGCCTGGGGGACTGCGGGAGGGCTCACAGATACGCAGTATTTT. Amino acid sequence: CAWGTAGGLTDTQYF.